The sequence of this TCR beta chain was determined in a study of CD8 T cells in ankylosing spondylitis. Notes on the study in general: Prior work had noted some motif variants in reactive arthritis blood and synovial fluid. Made up of fewer than 10 highly homologous variants, a TCR beta motif appeared characteristic of ankylosing spondylitis blood.

The V and J ends lost 1 base and 4 bases respectively, with 20 bases between them. CDR1 and CDR2 (germline): DFQATT, SNEGSKA (reference sequence). The CDR3 is 17 amino acids. MiXCR, applied by TCRdb to the 5' RACE reads, yields one record per CDR3 protein. The sample has approximately 400,000 distinct CDR3 sequences, approximately 17% seen once. Details on this clonotype: Its antigen is currently unknown.

The genes are TRBV20-1 and TRBJ2-4; tentative D call: TRBD1 (5 bases). Input material: blood, either unsorted or a sorted T cell fraction (not recorded which). The sequence came from a male donor with ankylosing spondylitis. Here the CDR3 DNA reads TGCAGTGCTAGAGCGCAGGGTCTCCGACTGACGAAAAACATTCAGTACTTC. This translates into CSARAQGLRLTKNIQYF.